This T cell receptor beta chain was recorded in a study of T cell responses to AZD1222 COVID-19 vaccine. Repertoires were generated with immunoSEQ multiplex PCR, while TCRdb's copy carries only in-frame clones and drops some. The sample records approximately 88,000 clones, approximately 80% being singletons. Germline lookup yields CDR1 ENHRY and CDR2 SYGVKD. This CDR3 has 15 amino acids. Between the trimmed V and J ends, which lost 2 bases and 4 bases, there was a span of 12 bases. Points on this clone: Its target is not known.

Broader study findings: Donors were chiefly white British, with a greater number of females, and clonal diversity was perhaps underestimated. Variant regions that are unmutated are reportedly the target of nearly half of spike-specific TCRs.

The sample here was peripheral blood, taken on day 0 of AZD1222 vaccination. The receptor comes from an adult in good health. The rearrangement joins TRBV10-3 to TRBJ2-1; D unresolved. The CDR3: CAISEDGGIYNEQFF. The CDR3, as DNA: TGTGCCATCAGTGAGGACGGTGGGATATACAATGAGCAGTTCTTC.